The next 27 T cell receptor beta chains were all read from a single sample in a study of response to subunit inactivated influenza vaccine. TCRdb fed the RT-PCR reads into MiXCR, producing one record per CDR3 protein. The table includes 710,000 or so distinct CDR3 sequences, 15% to 19% detected once. This material consisted of PBMCs from blood, taken roughly 12 days after vaccination. Receptor source: a man aged 45-65 years who received an inactivated influenza vaccine.

This clonotype was seen repeatedly, ten times or more. The chain joins TRBV20-1 to TRBJ2-5, with TRBD2 matching over 9 bases. The junction had 10 bases not matched to a gene; V was cut back by 4 bases and J by 4 bases. CDR1 is DFQATT, CDR2 SNEGSKA, per germline (reference sequence). The CDR3 covers 15 residues. The CDR3 bases are TGCAGTGCTAACCCCCCCGCGGGAGGGCTAGAGACCCAGTACTTC. It specifies CSANPPAGGLETQYF.

The rearrangement joins TRBV15 to TRBJ2-1; D remains unclear. The V and J ends lost 3 bases and 1 base respectively, with 7 bases between them. Germline V gene lookup returns CDR1 LNHNV and CDR2 YYDKDF (reference sequence). CDR3 length: 14 residues. CDR3 coding DNA: TGTGCCACCAGCAGTACACTTTCCTACAATGAGCAGTTCTTC. Translation: CATSSTLSYNEQFF.

This clonotype was observed at least ten times. The rearrangement links TRBV7-9 to TRBJ1-1; unclear D gene. Germline CDR1 SEHNR, CDR2 FQNEAQ (reference sequence). The CDR3 is 15 residues long. V was clipped by 1 base and J by 0 bases, with 9 bases between them. CDR3 region: CASSLVGQLNTEAFF. CDR3 bases: TGTGCCAGCAGCTTAGTTGGGCAGCTGAACACTGAAGCTTTCTTT.

The sample holds many counts of this clonotype. The genes are TRBV12-3 or TRBV12-4 and TRBJ1-5; 8 bases line up with TRBD1. This CDR3 contains 13 residues. V lost 6 bases and J lost 7; bases outside the gene matches: 5. For the CDR3, the DNA is TGTGCCAGCAGCGGACAGGGAAGGCAGCCCCAGCATTTT. Translated, it gives CASSGQGRQPQHF.

The CDR3 here is CASSQFGVAYEQYF. CDR3 nucleotide sequence: TGTGCCAGCAGCCAATTTGGGGTAGCCTACGAGCAGTACTTC. The J gene is TRBJ2-7, the V gene TRBV3-1; D unresolved. This CDR3 spans 14 amino acids. The germline gives CDR1 LGHDT, CDR2 YNNKEL (reference sequence). V dropped 2 bases and J dropped 2 bases, with 10 bases sitting between them.

This sequence joins TRBV29-1 and TRBJ1-2, with a possible D match to TRBD1 (5 bases). V was cut by 6 bases and J by 8 bases, with 25 bases left in between. Germline V lookup: CDR1 SQVTM, CDR2 ANQGSEA. The CDR3 spans 15 residues. The CDR3 coding sequence is TGCAGCGTGAACCCGCCGGGACCCATAAAGCAGGGCTACACCTTC. The encoded protein is CSVNPPGPIKQGYTF.

This clonotype appeared a few times. The rearrangement joins TRBV7-9 to TRBJ2-5, with D unresolved. V was shortened by 4 bases and J by 4 bases, with 10 bases between the two germline ends. The CDR3 runs to 13 residues. Per germline, CDR1 SEHNR and CDR2 FQNEAQ (reference sequence). This chain's CDR3 is CASSSVGRETQYF. CDR3 sequence (DNA): TGTGCCAGCAGCTCAGTGGGCCGAGAGACCCAGTACTTC.

CDR3 residues: CASRDGTGYGYTF. As DNA, the CDR3 is TGTGCCAGCAGGGACGGGACGGGCTATGGCTACACCTTC. The chain has TRBV6-6 and TRBJ1-2; a weak D match, TRBD1 (5 bases). The germline V gene has CDR1 MNHNY and CDR2 SVGAGI (reference sequence). V lost 6 bases, J lost 4 bases, and 12 bases lay in between. The CDR3 contains 13 residues.

The chain uses TRBV11-1 and TRBJ2-1; 10 bases agree with TRBD1. The V gene's germline CDR1 is SGHAT and CDR2 FQDESV (reference sequence). Unmatched junction bases numbered 6, after V lost 7 bases and J lost 3 bases. The CDR3 totals 15 residues. The CDR3 reads CASTRQGAGYNEQFF. CDR3 nucleotides: TGTGCCAGCACCAGACAGGGGGCGGGCTACAATGAGCAGTTCTTC.

J is TRBJ2-4 and V is TRBV5-1; 7 nucleotides align to TRBD1. V shed 4 bases and J 0 bases; nucleotides not matched to a gene: 10. The germline V gene encodes CDR1 SGHRS and CDR2 YFSETQ. This CDR3 spans 17 amino acids. CDR3 DNA: TGCGCCAGCAGCACCGGAGAGACAGGGATAGCCAAAAACATTCAGTACTTC. It yields the protein CASSTGETGIAKNIQYF.

The chain uses TRBV6-2 or TRBV6-3 and TRBJ2-5; D remains ambiguous. The germline V gene has CDR1 MNHEY and CDR2 SVGEGT. The germline V and J ends were trimmed by 3 bases and 1 base, with 6 bases remaining between them. This CDR3 comprises 13 residues. CDR3 nucleotide sequence: TGTGCCAGCAGTTATTGGGCCCAAGAGACCCAGTACTTC. Translation: CASSYWAQETQYF.

This chain links TRBV5-4 with TRBJ2-6, with 7 positions matching TRBD1. The CDR3 consists of 16 residues. With 10 bases clipped from V and 0 bases from J, the junction kept 10 bases outside the gene matches. Per germline, CDR1 SGHNT and CDR2 YYREEE (reference sequence). CDR3 protein: CAGRAGGNSGANVLTF. The CDR3 coding sequence is TGTGCCGGTCGGGCAGGGGGAAACTCTGGGGCCAACGTCCTGACTTTC.

The chain recombines TRBV20-1 with TRBJ2-1; 14 positions match TRBD2. From germline, CDR1 is DFQATT and CDR2 SNEGSKA (reference sequence). With 4 bases clipped from V and 9 bases from J, the junction kept 8 bases outside the gene matches. CDR3 length equals 15 residues. The CDR3 is CSAKGLAGDSLEQFF. As DNA, the CDR3 is TGCAGTGCTAAGGGACTAGCGGGAGATAGTCTTGAGCAGTTCTTC.

The chain combines TRBV18 with TRBJ2-1; 7 positions match TRBD2. CDR1 is KGHSH and CDR2 is LQKENI in the germline V gene. This CDR3 has 15 residues. V shed 2 bases and J 2 bases; nucleotides not matched to a gene: 3. The CDR3 spells CASSPTSVAYNEQFF. The CDR3, as DNA: TGTGCCAGCTCACCAACTAGCGTAGCCTACAATGAGCAGTTCTTC. The entire variable domain, with the rest obtained from reference TRBV18 and TRBJ2-1, is as follows: NAGVMQNPRHLVRRRGQEARLRCSPMKGHSHVYWYRQLPEEGLKFMVYLQKENIIDESGMPKERFSAEFPKEGPSILRIQQVVRGDSAAYFCASSPTSVAYNEQFFGPGTRLTVL.

The rearrangement uses TRBV7-2 and TRBJ2-5; D uncertain. Germline lookup yields CDR1 SGHTA and CDR2 FQGNSA. This CDR3 region has 15 residues. The V and J ends lost 8 bases and 1 base respectively, with 17 bases between them. The CDR3 region is CASSQIIGIQETQYF. Written as DNA, the CDR3 is TGTGCCAGCTCCCAAATCATAGGGATCCAAGAGACCCAGTACTTC.

The CDR3 bases are TGTGCCAGCAGTCCACCTAGCGGGGGAAACAATGAGCAGTTCTTC. It translates to CASSPPSGGNNEQFF. V and J are TRBV27 and TRBJ2-1, with 10 bases aligning to TRBD2. Trimming cost V 5 bases and J 5 bases; bases outside gene matches: 6. Looked up from germline, CDR1 is MNHEY and CDR2 is SMNVEV (reference sequence). There are 15 residues in the CDR3.

This chain links TRBV19 with TRBJ2-2; D is uncertain. This CDR3 comprises 17 residues. V lost 7 bases and J 0 bases, leaving 18 bases between the germline ends. The germline CDR1 and CDR2 sequences are LNHDA and SQIVND (reference sequence). The CDR3 DNA is TGTGCCAGTAAGGGTCGGCAGGTCGGTCCGAACACCGGGGAGCTGTTTTTT. Translating it yields CASKGRQVGPNTGELFF. The whole variable domain, filled in from reference TRBV19 and TRBJ2-2, reads DGGITQSPKYLFRKEGQNVTLSCEQNLNHDAMYWYRQDPGQGLRLIYYSQIVNDFQKGDIAEGYSVSREKKESFPLTVTSAQKNPTAFYLCASKGRQVGPNTGELFFGEGSRLTVL.

The chain recombines TRBV7-8 with TRBJ2-7, with TRBD1 matching 9 bases. The CDR3 covers 17 residues. V shed 0 bases, J shed 0 bases, and the junction held 6 bases outside the gene matches. CDR1 SGHVS and CDR2 FQNEAQ come from the germline V gene. CDR3 bases: TGTGCCAGCAGCTTAGCCTTAACAGGGGGCAGCTCCTACGAGCAGTACTTC. Its protein is CASSLALTGGSSYEQYF.

This clonotype has more than one count but fewer than ten. The chain carries TRBV24-1 and TRBJ1-2; D is uncertain. CDR1 KGHDR and CDR2 SFDVKD come from the germline V gene. This CDR3 comprises 13 residues. With 4 bases removed from V and 3 bases from J, the gap between germline ends came to 8 bases. The CDR3 is CATSDADYYGYTF. For the CDR3, the DNA is TGTGCCACCAGTGACGCGGATTACTATGGCTACACCTTC.

The V gene is TRBV11-2, the J gene TRBJ2-3; 9 bases are shared with TRBD2. The J segment lost 5 bases and the V segment lost 4 bases, leaving 13 bases of the junction unmatched. CDR3 length: 17 residues. CDR1 and CDR2 from the germline V gene are SGHAT and FQNNGV. This CDR3 reads CASSSTLLAGTRDTQYF. The CDR3 DNA is TGTGCCAGCAGCTCAACTCTCCTAGCGGGGACACGAGATACGCAGTATTTT.

The V gene is TRBV3-1, the J gene TRBJ1-5; the D gene is possibly TRBD1 (5 bases). The V end was cut by 1 base, the J end by 3 bases, with 16 bases between. CDR3 length: 17 residues. Germline V gene sequence: CDR1 LGHDT, CDR2 YNNKEL (reference sequence). CDR3 protein: CASSQGIEGPPNQPQHF. The CDR3 nucleotides read TGTGCCAGCAGCCAAGGTATTGAGGGACCCCCCAATCAGCCCCAGCATTTT.

The CDR3 is CASRLGGTGHYEQYF. CDR3 bases: TGTGCCAGCAGATTAGGGGGGACAGGACACTACGAGCAGTACTTC. V and J are TRBV5-8 and TRBJ2-7, with TRBD1 identical over 8 bases. V was pared by 5 bases and J by 3 bases, with 10 bases of the junction left unmatched. CDR1 is SGHTS, CDR2 YDEGEE, per germline. CDR3 length: 15 residues.

This clonotype turned up a few times. The chain employs TRBV20-1 and TRBJ2-2; 10 positions agree with TRBD2. The germline gives CDR1 DFQATT, CDR2 SNEGSKA (reference sequence). Trimming took 4 bases from V and 8 from J; bases not matched to a gene: 10. The CDR3 length is 15 residues. For the CDR3, the DNA is TGCAGTGCTACTAGCGGGAGTGTGAGAGGGGGGGAGCTGTTTTTT. Encoded protein: CSATSGSVRGGELFF.

CDR3 coding DNA: TGTGCCAGCACCGGGGTAGGGGCGCAGTACTTC. The encoded protein is CASTGVGAQYF. This sequence joins TRBV7-9 and TRBJ2-7; D possibly uses TRBD1 or TRBD2 (5 bases each). Germline assignment: CDR1 SEHNR and CDR2 FQNEAQ (reference sequence). The CDR3 is 11 amino acids. V shed 7 bases and J shed 9 bases, with 13 bases lying between them.

This clonotype was recorded at least ten times. The chain has TRBV11-1 and TRBJ1-1; D gene uncertain. This CDR3 region has 13 residues. The V and J ends lost 2 bases and 5 bases respectively, with 9 bases between them. Germline V gives CDR1 SGHAT, CDR2 FQDESV (reference sequence). CDR3: CASSLYRETEAFF. The CDR3 coding sequence is TGTGCCAGCAGCTTATATAGGGAGACTGAAGCTTTCTTT. Full variable domain (remainder filled in from reference TRBV11-1 and TRBJ1-1): EAEVAQSPRYKITEKSQAVAFWCDPISGHATLYWYRQILGQGPELLVQFQDESVVDDSQLPKDRFSAERLKGVDSTLKIQPAELGDSAMYLCASSLYRETEAFFGQGTRLTVV.

The chain uses TRBV3-1 and TRBJ2-7; weak D call: TRBD2 (6 bases). V was trimmed by 1 base and J by 6 bases, leaving 19 bases between them. Germline CDR1 is LGHDT and CDR2 is YNNKEL (reference sequence). This CDR3 has 16 amino acids. The CDR3 DNA reads TGTGCCAGCAGCCAAGTGGCGAGCGGGCATCTTAGCGAGCAGTACTTC. Translating gives CASSQVASGHLSEQYF.

The chain links TRBV7-2 to TRBJ2-1; D uncertain. The CDR3 contains 13 residues. The ends were cut back, 7 bases at V and 9 bases at J, with 16 bases in the middle. Germline values: CDR1 SGHTA, CDR2 FQGNSA. CDR3 amino acids: CASIPSGALEQFF. In DNA form, the CDR3 reads TGTGCCAGCATCCCGAGTGGCGCCCTTGAGCAGTTCTTC.